A selection of T cell receptor beta chains follows, all from one sample in a study of T cell responses to AZD1222 COVID-19 vaccine. TCRdb keeps only in-frame clones here, not all; method: immunoSEQ multiplex PCR. Of 46,000 or so clones listed, about 80% are singletons. The source was peripheral blood, collected on day 0 of AZD1222 vaccination. These receptor sequences come from an adult in good health. Each CDR3 is given with its conserved first and last residue.

J gene,V gene,CDR3 protein
TRBJ2-3,TRBV5-1,CASSTMRGATDTQYF
TRBJ1-1,TRBV7-9,CASSKRTGENTEAFF
TRBJ2-1,TRBV5-1,CASSTLRAGGENEQFF
TRBJ1-3,TRBV18,CASSPLFGQGTKSGNTIYF
TRBJ2-3,TRBV5-1,CASSLVAGPQDTQYF
TRBJ2-5,TRBV20-1,CSATDPGQTKETQYF
TRBJ1-3,TRBV27,CASSFMGGSGNTIYF
TRBJ2-1,TRBV4-1,CASSQSGLAGGNEQFF
TRBJ2-1,TRBV11-2,CASSLDLGAGEQFF
TRBJ1-5,TRBV19,CASSTRQMTGGQPQHF
TRBJ2-5,TRBV11-1,CASSFREWETQYF
TRBJ2-3,TRBV5-6,CASSTTGSNTQYF
TRBJ1-2,TRBV14,CASSPWTGLGGYTF
TRBJ1-3,TRBV6-1,CASSEYADRGNTIYF
TRBJ2-7,TRBV11-2,CASSLGPQPISYEQYF
TRBJ1-2,TRBV11-2,CASSFGQGNYGYTF
TRBJ1-2,TRBV6-6,CASSLTGGASGYTF
TRBJ1-5,TRBV19,CASSPGLASNQPQHF
TRBJ1-1,TRBV28,CASSYYENTEAFF
TRBJ2-1,TRBV10-1,CASSAPGLAANNEQFF
TRBJ2-7,TRBV6-5,CASQTGLAGYEQYF
TRBJ2-7,TRBV6-6,CASSPGLAGVWEQYF
TRBJ2-2,TRBV3-1/TRBV3-2,CASGLAVAGELFF
TRBJ2-7,TRBV28,CASSSSGTGVHEQYF
TRBJ1-1,TRBV5-6,CASSHGGNTEAFF
TRBJ2-2,TRBV7-2,CASRAPNTGELFF
TRBJ2-2,TRBV28,CASSFLGKGTGELFF
TRBJ2-3,TRBV28,CASTGVTDTQYF
TRBJ1-2,TRBV4-2,CASSQDWRTGGSYGYTF
TRBJ1-5,TRBV14,CASSLSNQPQHF
TRBJ1-5,TRBV12-3/TRBV12-4,CASSWISNQPQHF